Listed below are T cell receptor beta chains from one sample, sequenced in a study of siplizumab effects on memory and regulatory T cells. Sequencing used immunoSEQ multiplex PCR; TCRdb keeps in-frame clones, though not all of them. Among tens of thousands of clones listed, roughly 87% were seen once. Material: Tregs sorted from blood. These receptor sequences come from a human donor in good health. CDR3s include the opening cysteine and the closing phenylalanine or tryptophan. D genes are given only for firm matches. Not every row has a clone size; where given, it reads once, few, many or a size class.

size | length | J | V | D | DNA | CDR3
NA | 16 | TRBJ1-6 | TRBV6-6 | NA | TGTGCCAGCAGTCTGCGACCTGATCGCTATAATTCACCCCTCCACTTT | CASSLRPDRYNSPLHF
once | 11 | TRBJ1-1 | TRBV5-1 | NA | TGCGCCAGCAGCTATCATCATGAAGCTTTCTTT | CASSYHHEAFF
NA | 15 | TRBJ1-1 | TRBV25-1 | TRBD1 | TGTGCCAGCAGTGACCTAGGACAGGGGGTCACTGAAGCTTTCTTT | CASSDLGQGVTEAFF
NA | 14 | TRBJ2-3 | TRBV5-6 | NA | TGTGCCAGCAGCCCCGGAAGGGGGGCAGATACGCAGTATTTT | CASSPGRGADTQYF
NA | 11 | TRBJ1-1 | TRBV18 | NA | TGTGCCAGCTCACCGAACACTGAAGCTTTCTTT | CASSPNTEAFF
few | 12 | TRBJ1-2 | TRBV28 | NA | TGTGCCAGCATCTCGGTGGGGGGTGGCTACACCTTC | CASISVGGGYTF
NA | 12 | TRBJ2-2 | TRBV13 | NA | TGTGCCAGCAGCCCCCGATTCGGGGAGCTGTTTTTT | CASSPRFGELFF
NA | 17 | TRBJ1-2 | TRBV4-1 | TRBD1 | TGCGCCAGCAGCCAAGCCGCGGGACAGGGCCGAAACTATGGCTACACCTTC | CASSQAAGQGRNYGYTF
NA | 14 | TRBJ1-1 | TRBV27 | NA | TGTGCCAGCATGGGCAGGGCGGGGGGCACTGAAGCTTTCTTT | CASMGRAGGTEAFF
NA | 12 | TRBJ1-2 | TRBV29-1 | NA | TGCAGCGTTGGTTCAGGCAACTATGGCTACACCTTC | CSVGSGNYGYTF
NA | 12 | TRBJ2-7 | TRBV7-9 | NA | TGTGCCAGCAGCGCCATTATCTACGAGCAGTACTTC | CASSAIIYEQYF
NA | 14 | TRBJ2-7 | TRBV28 | TRBD2 | TGTGCCAGCAGTTTCCGGCGGGGGGGATACGAGCAGTACTTC | CASSFRRGGYEQYF
NA | 14 | TRBJ2-5 | TRBV9 | NA | TGTGCCAGCAGCGTAGATGTAGGGGAAGAGACCCAGTACTTC | CASSVDVGEETQYF
NA | 15 | TRBJ1-5 | TRBV4-1 | NA | TGCGCCAGCAGCCAAGAGGGGGGCGGGGGACAGCCCCAGCATTTT | CASSQEGGGGQPQHF
NA | 13 | TRBJ1-1 | TRBV25-1 | NA | TGTGCCAGCAGAATAGGGGTGGGCACTGAAGCTTTCTTT | CASRIGVGTEAFF
NA | 15 | TRBJ2-5 | TRBV4-3 | NA | TGCGCCAGCAGCCAAGATCAGGGTGTGGCAGAGACCCAGTACTTC | CASSQDQGVAETQYF
NA | 14 | TRBJ2-7 | TRBV7-6 | TRBD1 | TGTGCCAGCAGCTTAGTAGGGACAGACTACGAGCAGTACTTC | CASSLVGTDYEQYF
NA | 13 | TRBJ2-7 | TRBV7-2 | TRBD1 | TGTGCCAGTACCAGGGACAGGGGGAAGGAGCAGTACTTC | CASTRDRGKEQYF
once | 13 | TRBJ1-1 | TRBV27 | NA | TGTGCCAGCAGTTTCCGGGGGAGCACTGAAGCTTTCTTT | CASSFRGSTEAFF
NA | 14 | TRBJ1-1 | TRBV6-6 | NA | TGTGCCAGCAGTTACGCCGCCTGGAACACTGAAGCTTTCTTT | CASSYAAWNTEAFF
many | 14 | TRBJ1-4 | TRBV30 | NA | TGTGCCTGGAGTGTACCCTTTCAGAGGGAAAAACTGTTTTTT | CAWSVPFQREKLFF
NA | 16 | TRBJ2-5 | TRBV7-9 | TRBD2 | TGTGCCAGCAGCTTAGCGACTAGCGGGGGGACAGAGACCCAGTACTTC | CASSLATSGGTETQYF
once | 17 | TRBJ1-6 | TRBV30 | NA | TGTGCCTGGAGTGTATTCCCCGAAAGCTCCTATAATTCACCCCTCCACTTT | CAWSVFPESSYNSPLHF
NA | 15 | TRBJ2-2 | TRBV5-6 | NA | TGTGCCAGCAGCTTCCAGGGTTCGGACACCGGGGAGCTGTTTTTT | CASSFQGSDTGELFF
NA | 23 | TRBJ2-1 | TRBV2 | TRBD2 | TGTGCCAGCAGTCCGGATAGATGGTCGCTGAGGCTAGCGGGGGGGAAAGGAGAAAATGAGCAGTTCTTC | CASSPDRWSLRLAGGKGENEQFF
few | 12 | TRBJ1-2 | TRBV5-1 | TRBD1 | TGCGCCAGCAGCTTAGACAGGGATGGCTACACCTTC | CASSLDRDGYTF
NA | 14 | TRBJ2-5 | TRBV19 | NA | TGTGCCAGTAGTCGAGACAGAATCCAAGAGACCCAGTACTTC | CASSRDRIQETQYF
NA | 10 | TRBJ1-2 | TRBV6-6 | NA | TGTGCCAGCGGAGGGAACGGCTACACCTTC | CASGGNGYTF
NA | 13 | TRBJ1-5 | TRBV5-1 | TRBD1 | TGCGCCAGGATAGACAGGGGCGGTCAGCCCCAGCATTTT | CARIDRGGQPQHF
NA | 17 | TRBJ2-3 | TRBV9 | NA | TGTGCCAGCAGCGTAGGGAAAGGGGGGGGTGGCGGAGATACGCAGTATTTT | CASSVGKGGGGGDTQYF
NA | 11 | TRBJ2-1 | TRBV20-1 | NA | TGCAGTGCTAGGTCCTACAATGAGCAGTTCTTC | CSARSYNEQFF
NA | 12 | TRBJ1-2 | TRBV2 | TRBD1 | TGTGCCAGCCTAGACAGGGCAGGCGGCTACACCTTC | CASLDRAGGYTF
NA | 15 | TRBJ2-5 | TRBV7-6 | TRBD2 | TGTGCCAGCAGCTTAAGCGGGGGGGCCGGAGAGACCCAGTACTTC | CASSLSGGAGETQYF
NA | 14 | TRBJ1-1 | TRBV5-1 | NA | TGCGCCAGTCCACCCACAGAAATTAACACTGAAGCTTTCTTT | CASPPTEINTEAFF
once | 14 | TRBJ2-7 | TRBV30 | NA | TGTGCCTGGAGTGTATGGGGGTCTACCTACGAGCAGTACTTC | CAWSVWGSTYEQYF
NA | 14 | TRBJ2-7 | TRBV27 | NA | TGTGCCAGCAGTTCACCCGGACAGACCTACGAGCAGTACTTC | CASSSPGQTYEQYF
NA | 14 | TRBJ2-1 | TRBV5-1 | NA | TGCGCCAGCAGCTTTGGGACTCTCGGAGGGGAGCAGTTCTTC | CASSFGTLGGEQFF
NA | 14 | TRBJ1-2 | TRBV5-6 | NA | TGTGCCAGCAGCTCGATTACAGTATCCGATGGCTACACCTTC | CASSSITVSDGYTF
NA | 14 | TRBJ1-1 | TRBV6-6 | NA | TGTGCCAGCAGTCACTACACAGGGAGCACTGAAGCTTTCTTT | CASSHYTGSTEAFF
NA | 16 | TRBJ1-1 | TRBV29-1 | NA | TGCAGCGTTGGTACTCCTTCAGGGGTTGGTCACACTGAAGCTTTCTTT | CSVGTPSGVGHTEAFF
NA | 17 | TRBJ2-2 | TRBV4-1 | TRBD1 | TGCGCCAGCAGCCAAGTTAGACAGGGGAGAAGAACCGGGGAGCTGTTTTTT | CASSQVRQGRRTGELFF
NA | 13 | TRBJ1-4 | TRBV5-1 | NA | TGCGCCAGCAGCGTAGGGTCGGGGGAAAAACTGTTTTTT | CASSVGSGEKLFF
NA | 11 | TRBJ2-1 | TRBV4-1 | NA | TGCGCCAGCAGCCAACTTGGCAGGCAGTTCTTC | CASSQLGRQFF
once | 14 | TRBJ2-4 | TRBV18 | TRBD1 | TGTGCCAGCTCACCCGACAGGGGGGGGAACATTCAGTACTTC | CASSPDRGGNIQYF
NA | 14 | TRBJ1-3 | TRBV28 | TRBD1 | TGTGCCAGCAGTTTGCCCACAGGGGTAAACACCATATATTTT | CASSLPTGVNTIYF
NA | 16 | TRBJ2-1 | TRBV7-3 | NA | TGTGCCAGCAGCTTAAAGGGCGGGGCTGGATACAATGAGCAGTTCTTC | CASSLKGGAGYNEQFF